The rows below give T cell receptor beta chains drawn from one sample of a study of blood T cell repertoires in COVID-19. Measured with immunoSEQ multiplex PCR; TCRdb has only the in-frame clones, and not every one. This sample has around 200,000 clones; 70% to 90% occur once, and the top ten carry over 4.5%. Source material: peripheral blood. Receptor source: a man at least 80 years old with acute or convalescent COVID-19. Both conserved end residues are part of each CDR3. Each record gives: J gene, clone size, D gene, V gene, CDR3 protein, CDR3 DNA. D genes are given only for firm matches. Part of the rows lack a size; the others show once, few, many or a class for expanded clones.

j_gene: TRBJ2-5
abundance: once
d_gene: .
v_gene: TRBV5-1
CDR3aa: CASSQAGQETQYF
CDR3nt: TGCGCCAGCAGCCAGGCTGGACAAGAGACCCAGTACTTC

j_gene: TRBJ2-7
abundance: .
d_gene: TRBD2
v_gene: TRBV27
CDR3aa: CASSSSGRSYEQYF
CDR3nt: TGTGCCAGCAGTTCCAGCGGGAGATCCTACGAGCAGTACTTC

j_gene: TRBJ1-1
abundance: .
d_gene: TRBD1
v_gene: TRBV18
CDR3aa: CASSPLPGQGGTEAFF
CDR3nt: TGTGCCAGCTCACCACTCCCGGGACAGGGGGGCACTGAAGCTTTCTTT

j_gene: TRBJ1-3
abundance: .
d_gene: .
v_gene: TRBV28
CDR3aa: CASSGPGASSGNTIYF
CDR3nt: TGTGCCAGCAGTGGACCAGGGGCGAGCTCTGGAAACACCATATATTTT

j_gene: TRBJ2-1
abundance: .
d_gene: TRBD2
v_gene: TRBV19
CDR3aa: CASSIGAGGPGDEQFF
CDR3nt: TGTGCCAGTAGTATCGGTGCGGGAGGGCCTGGTGATGAGCAGTTCTTC

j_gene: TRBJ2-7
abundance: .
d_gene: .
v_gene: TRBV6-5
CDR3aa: CASSLGQGPYEQYF
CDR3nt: TGTGCCAGCAGTCTAGGCCAGGGGCCCTACGAGCAGTACTTC

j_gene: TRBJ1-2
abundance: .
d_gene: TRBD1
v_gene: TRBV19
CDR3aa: CASSPGGTGDLYGYTF
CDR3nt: TGTGCCAGTAGTCCAGGGGGGACAGGGGACCTCTATGGCTACACCTTC

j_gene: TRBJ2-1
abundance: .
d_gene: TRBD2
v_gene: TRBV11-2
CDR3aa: CASSPIAGTKSLNEQFF
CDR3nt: TGTGCCAGCAGCCCCATAGCGGGAACCAAGAGTCTCAATGAGCAGTTCTTC

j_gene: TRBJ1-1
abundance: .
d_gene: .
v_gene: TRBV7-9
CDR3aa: CASTPGGSTEAFF
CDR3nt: TGTGCCAGCACCCCGGGGGGGAGCACTGAAGCTTTCTTT

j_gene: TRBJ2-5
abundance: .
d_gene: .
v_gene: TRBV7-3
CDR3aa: CASSPVAETQYF
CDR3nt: TGTGCCAGCAGCCCCGTGGCAGAGACCCAGTACTTC

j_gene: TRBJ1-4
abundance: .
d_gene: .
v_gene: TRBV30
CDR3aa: CAWMSSEKLFF
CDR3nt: TGTGCCTGGATGAGTAGTGAAAAACTGTTTTTT

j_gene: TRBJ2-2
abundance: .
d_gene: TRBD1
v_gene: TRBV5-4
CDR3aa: CASNPGQGRTGELFF
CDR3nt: TGTGCCAGCAACCCGGGACAGGGGCGTACCGGGGAGCTGTTTTTT

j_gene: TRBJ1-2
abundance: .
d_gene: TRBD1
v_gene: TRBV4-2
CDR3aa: CASSQKGPSLPGQGMPVGYTF
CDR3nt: TGTGCCAGCAGCCAAAAGGGGCCCTCACTACCGGGACAGGGCATGCCGGTTGGCTACACCTTC

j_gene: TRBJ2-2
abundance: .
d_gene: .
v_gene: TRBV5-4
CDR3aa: CASSNPGLLFTGELFF
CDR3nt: TGTGCCAGCAGCAACCCGGGTCTTCTCTTCACCGGGGAGCTGTTTTTT

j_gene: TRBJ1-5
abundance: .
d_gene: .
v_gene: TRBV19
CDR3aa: CASSQEPLGNQPQHF
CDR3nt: TGTGCCAGTAGCCAAGAGCCCCTGGGCAATCAGCCCCAGCATTTT

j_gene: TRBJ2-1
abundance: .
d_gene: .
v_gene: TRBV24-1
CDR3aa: CATSDPGLRVFDEQFF
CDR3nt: TGTGCCACCAGTGACCCGGGACTCCGAGTGTTCGATGAGCAGTTCTTC

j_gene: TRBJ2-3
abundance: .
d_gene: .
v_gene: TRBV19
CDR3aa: CASTPGASGNTNTQYF
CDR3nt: TGTGCCAGTACGCCTGGGGCCTCTGGAAACACAAATACGCAGTATTTT

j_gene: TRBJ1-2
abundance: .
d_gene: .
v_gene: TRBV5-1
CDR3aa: CASSLEARQGGYTF
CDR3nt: TGCGCCAGCAGCTTGGAGGCCAGGCAGGGGGGCTACACCTTC

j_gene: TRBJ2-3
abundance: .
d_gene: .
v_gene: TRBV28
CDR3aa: CASKWTESTDTQYF
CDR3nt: TGTGCCAGCAAATGGACAGAGAGCACAGATACGCAGTATTTT

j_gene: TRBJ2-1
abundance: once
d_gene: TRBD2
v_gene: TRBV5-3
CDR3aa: CARSWASGSYNEQFF
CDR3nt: TGTGCCAGAAGCTGGGCTAGCGGGAGCTACAATGAGCAGTTCTTC

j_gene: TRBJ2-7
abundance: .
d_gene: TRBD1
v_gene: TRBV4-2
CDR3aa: CASSPRDSSYEQYF
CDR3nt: TGTGCCAGCAGCCCCCGGGACAGCTCCTACGAGCAGTACTTC

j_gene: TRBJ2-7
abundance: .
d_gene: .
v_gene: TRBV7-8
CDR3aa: CASSLATGSYEQYF
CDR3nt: TGTGCCAGCAGCTTAGCTACGGGGTCCTACGAGCAGTACTTC

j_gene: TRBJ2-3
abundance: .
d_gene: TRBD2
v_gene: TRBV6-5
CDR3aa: CASSLAGSTDTQYF
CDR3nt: TGTGCCAGCAGTTTAGCGGGAAGCACAGATACGCAGTATTTT

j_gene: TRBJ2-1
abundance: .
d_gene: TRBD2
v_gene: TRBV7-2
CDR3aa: CASSPSRLAGGYEQFF
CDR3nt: TGTGCCAGCAGCCCAAGTAGGCTAGCGGGAGGCTATGAGCAGTTCTTC

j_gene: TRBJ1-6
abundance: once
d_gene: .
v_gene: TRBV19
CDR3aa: CASSIPASGATNSPLHF
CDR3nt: TGTGCCAGTAGTATTCCCGCGTCAGGGGCGACAAATTCACCCCTCCACTTT

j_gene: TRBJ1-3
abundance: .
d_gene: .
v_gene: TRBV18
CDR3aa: CASSPTSAGTSGNTIYF
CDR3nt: TGTGCCAGCTCACCAACGTCCGCGGGTACCTCTGGAAACACCATATATTTT

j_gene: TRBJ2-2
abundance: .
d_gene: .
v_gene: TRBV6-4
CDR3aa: CASTATGGTGELFF
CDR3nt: TGTGCCAGCACCGCGACCGGGGGCACCGGGGAGCTGTTTTTT

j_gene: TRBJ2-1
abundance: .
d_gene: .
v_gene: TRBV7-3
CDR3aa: CASSLYNLHEQFF
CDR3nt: TGTGCCAGCAGCTTATATAATCTCCATGAGCAGTTCTTC

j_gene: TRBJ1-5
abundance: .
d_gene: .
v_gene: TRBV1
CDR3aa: CTSSQQKPDSRPQHF
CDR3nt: TGCACCAGCAGCCAGCAAAAACCAGACAGTCGGCCCCAGCATTTT

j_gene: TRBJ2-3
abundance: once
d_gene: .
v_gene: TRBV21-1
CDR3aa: CASRMRLGTDTQYF
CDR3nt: TGTGCCAGCAGGATGAGACTAGGCACAGATACGCAGTATTTT

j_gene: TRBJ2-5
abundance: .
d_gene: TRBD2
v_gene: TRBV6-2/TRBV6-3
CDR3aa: CASSPGLAGGQETQYF
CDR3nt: TGTGCCAGCAGTCCAGGACTAGCGGGAGGCCAAGAGACCCAGTACTTC

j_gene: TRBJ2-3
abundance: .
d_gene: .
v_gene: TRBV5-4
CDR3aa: CASSSPGAGTDTQYF
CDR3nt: TGTGCCAGCAGCAGCCCGGGTGCTGGCACAGATACGCAGTATTTT

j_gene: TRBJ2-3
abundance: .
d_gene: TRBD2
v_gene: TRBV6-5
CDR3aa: CASSYGGRVGDTQYF
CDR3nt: TGTGCCAGCAGTTACGGCGGGAGAGTTGGAGATACGCAGTATTTT